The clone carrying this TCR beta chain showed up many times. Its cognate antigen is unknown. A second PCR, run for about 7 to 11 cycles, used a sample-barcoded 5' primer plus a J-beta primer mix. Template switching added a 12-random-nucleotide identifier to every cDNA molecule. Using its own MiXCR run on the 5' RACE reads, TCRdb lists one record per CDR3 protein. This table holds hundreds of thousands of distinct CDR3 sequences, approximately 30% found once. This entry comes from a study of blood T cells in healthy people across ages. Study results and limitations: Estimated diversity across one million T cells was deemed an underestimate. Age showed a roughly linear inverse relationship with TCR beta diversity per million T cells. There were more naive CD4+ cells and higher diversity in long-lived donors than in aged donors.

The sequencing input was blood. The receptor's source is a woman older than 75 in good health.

Here the CDR3 DNA reads TGCAGTGCGGGGACAGCCCGCTACAATGAGCAGTTCTTC. It is translated as CSAGTARYNEQFF. The chain employs TRBV20-1 and TRBJ2-1; 7 bases fit TRBD1. V lost 6 bases and J lost 3; bases outside the gene matches: 5. Germline V CDR1 and CDR2: DFQATT, SNEGSKA (reference sequence). This CDR3 is 13 amino acids long.